A single sample gave rise to the 16 T cell receptor beta chains below, sequenced in a study of cytotoxic CD8 clonotypes in ibrutinib-treated CLL. Profiled with immunoSEQ multiplex PCR; TCRdb holds only in-frame clones, not every one. The data show about 300,000 clones, approximately 76% seen once. The sequences come from PBMCs, collected at disease progression, from a patient treated with ibrutinib. Receptors originate from a human donor with chronic lymphocytic leukemia.

V and J are TRBV2 and TRBJ2-7; TRBD2 aligns across 7 bases. This CDR3 contains 16 residues. Looked up from germline, CDR1 is SNHLY and CDR2 is FYNNEI. Trimming removed 4 bases from V and 6 bases from J; junction bases left unmatched: 15. Here the CDR3 reads CASSVGQTGTTGEQYF. In nucleotides, the CDR3 is TGTGCCAGCAGTGTAGGCCAGACCGGGACTACGGGCGAGCAGTACTTC.

The chain is built from TRBV7-6 and TRBJ2-1; D is ambiguous. This CDR3 has 15 amino acids. Trimming removed 5 bases at V and 1 base at J, with 12 bases between. CDR1 is SGHVS and CDR2 is FNYEAQ in the germline V gene. The CDR3 DNA follows: TGTGCCAGCAGCCCTCATATGGTGTCCTACAATGAGCAGTTCTTC. Translated: CASSPHMVSYNEQFF. The variable domain in full, with the rest retrieved from reference TRBV7-6 and TRBJ2-1, is GAGVSQSPRYKVTKRGQDVALRCDPISGHVSLYWYRQALGQGPEFLTYFNYEAQQDKSGLPNDRFSAERPEGSISTLTIQRTEQRDSAMYRCASSPHMVSYNEQFFGPGTRLTVL.

This sequence joins TRBV28 and TRBJ1-5; 7 bases fit TRBD1. The CDR3 is 18 residues long. Trimming removed 3 bases from V and 0 bases from J; junction bases left unmatched: 11. Germline V gene lookup returns CDR1 MDHEN and CDR2 SYDVKM. The CDR3 sequence is CASSFSRTGVYSNQPQHF. The DNA for the CDR3 is TGTGCCAGCAGTTTCAGCCGGACAGGAGTTTATAGCAATCAGCCCCAGCATTTT. Complete variable domain (other parts from reference TRBV28 and TRBJ1-5): DVKVTQSSRYLVKRTGEKVFLECVQDMDHENMFWYRQDPGLGLRLIYFSYDVKMKEKGDIPEGYSVSREKKERFSLILESASTNQTSMYLCASSFSRTGVYSNQPQHFGDGTRLSIL.

This clone was seen just once. This rearrangement joins TRBV5-1 to TRBJ2-3; 9 bases match TRBD2. V shed 4 bases and J 2 bases; nucleotides not matched to a gene: 8. CDR1 and CDR2 from the germline V gene are SGHRS and YFSETQ. The CDR3 covers 16 residues. DNA for the CDR3: TGCGCCAGCAGCACGACCGGGACTAGCACCACAGATACGCAGTATTTT. This sequence encodes CASSTTGTSTTDTQYF.

In its sample, this clone was seen once. V is TRBV10-3 and J is TRBJ2-7; 10 positions agree with TRBD2. CDR1 ENHRY and CDR2 SYGVKD come from the germline V gene. Germline trimming cut 2 bases from V and 3 bases from J; bases unmatched to any gene: 13. There are 18 residues in the CDR3. The CDR3 protein is CAISEPTRGLAGVYEQYF. The CDR3 nucleotides read TGTGCCATCAGTGAGCCAACGCGCGGCCTAGCGGGAGTCTACGAGCAGTACTTC.

This chain joins TRBV18 and TRBJ2-1; possible D gene TRBD1, 5 bases. The CDR3 contains 14 residues. V lost 2 bases and J 3 bases, leaving 8 bases between the germline ends. Germline CDR1 reads KGHSH; CDR2 reads LQKENI. The CDR3 nucleotides read TGTGCCAGCTCACCAAGACAGCTCTACAATGAGCAGTTCTTC. Residues: CASSPRQLYNEQFF. Together with reference TRBV18 and TRBJ2-1, the CDR3 gives the full variable domain: NAGVMQNPRHLVRRRGQEARLRCSPMKGHSHVYWYRQLPEEGLKFMVYLQKENIIDESGMPKERFSAEFPKEGPSILRIQQVVRGDSAAYFCASSPRQLYNEQFFGPGTRLTVL.

Remarks on this clone: The junction departs from germline at one end; a sequencing error may be responsible. The chain recombines TRBV19 with TRBJ2-5; 11 nucleotides line up with TRBD2. CDR1 and CDR2 (germline): LNHDA, SQIVND (reference sequence). The CDR3 contains 15 residues. CDR3 DNA sequence: TGTGCCAGTAGGATAGCGGGAGGGCCGGGAGAGACCCAGTACTTC. This translates into CASRIAGGPGETQYF. The full variable domain, rest sourced from reference TRBV19 and TRBJ2-5, is DGGITQSPKYLFRKEGQNVTLSCEQNLNHDAMYWYRQDPGQGLRLIYYSQIVNDFQKGDIAEGYSVSREKKESFPLTVTSAQKNPTAFYLCASRIAGGPGETQYFGPGTRLLVL.

This clone has a handful of counts. The rearrangement uses TRBV18 and TRBJ1-4, with a weak D call TRBD1 (6 bases). Trimming removed 5 bases from V and 6 bases from J, with 13 bases in between. The CDR3 covers 14 residues. Germline V CDR1 and CDR2: KGHSH, LQKENI. DNA for the CDR3: TGTGCCAGCTCAACAGGGAGTTTTGATGAAAAACTGTTTTTT. It encodes CASSTGSFDEKLFF. The variable domain in full, completed from reference TRBV18 and TRBJ1-4, reads NAGVMQNPRHLVRRRGQEARLRCSPMKGHSHVYWYRQLPEEGLKFMVYLQKENIIDESGMPKERFSAEFPKEGPSILRIQQVVRGDSAAYFCASSTGSFDEKLFFGSGTQLSVL.

This chain uses TRBV7-2 with TRBJ2-1; the D gene is possibly TRBD1 (6 bases). V lost 2 bases to trimming and J lost 4 bases, with 15 bases between them. This CDR3 contains 16 residues. CDR1 SGHTA and CDR2 FQGNSA come from the germline V gene. As DNA, the CDR3 is TGTGCCAGCAGCTTACACGGGACACGGGCTTACAATGAGCAGTTCTTC. This sequence encodes CASSLHGTRAYNEQFF.

The rearrangement uses TRBV11-2 and TRBJ2-5; D not resolved. This CDR3 is 14 amino acids long. Germline values: CDR1 SGHAT, CDR2 FQNNGV. Trimming shortened V by 2 bases and J by 2 bases, and 9 bases separated the two germline ends. The CDR3 sequence is CASSLSGRQETQYF. The CDR3 nucleotides read TGTGCCAGCAGCTTATCCGGGCGACAAGAGACCCAGTACTTC.

The J gene is TRBJ1-2, the V gene TRBV27, with 7 bases matching TRBD1. The CDR3 sequence is 13 residues long. Germline V lookup: CDR1 MNHEY, CDR2 SMNVEV (reference sequence). The junction had 8 bases not matched to a gene; V was cut back by 7 bases and J by 6 bases. CDR3 sequence (DNA): TGTGCCAGCAAAAGGACAGGTAGTAATGGCTACACCTTC. This encodes CASKRTGSNGYTF.

V gene TRBV5-1 combines with J gene TRBJ2-3; 8 bases fit TRBD2. J lost 6 bases, V lost 4 bases, and 13 bases had no gene match. The CDR3 is 16 residues long. The germline CDR1 and CDR2 sequences are SGHRS and YFSETQ. The CDR3 region is CASSPVAGLVADTQYF. As DNA, the CDR3 is TGCGCCAGCAGCCCCGTAGCGGGATTGGTAGCCGATACGCAGTATTTT.

The chain combines TRBV19 with TRBJ2-2, with D tentatively TRBD1 (5 bases). Trimming removed 5 bases at V and 3 bases at J, with 13 bases between. Germline V lookup: CDR1 LNHDA, CDR2 SQIVND (reference sequence). This CDR3 region has 15 residues. CDR3 bases: TGTGCCAGTAGTGTTCCAGGGCTCCACACCGGGGAGCTGTTTTTT. Translation: CASSVPGLHTGELFF. Drawing the rest from reference TRBV19 and TRBJ2-2, the complete variable domain is DGGITQSPKYLFRKEGQNVTLSCEQNLNHDAMYWYRQDPGQGLRLIYYSQIVNDFQKGDIAEGYSVSREKKESFPLTVTSAQKNPTAFYLCASSVPGLHTGELFFGEGSRLTVL.

In its sample, this clone was seen many times. The CDR3 bases are TGTGCCAGCAGCGTAGAGAGCGGGTCGCTCGGCTACACCTTC. It encodes CASSVESGSLGYTF. The chain joins TRBV9 to TRBJ1-2; D remains unclear. Germline loops: CDR1 SGDLS, CDR2 YYNGEE. V lost 0 bases, J lost 8 bases, and 14 bases lay in between. This CDR3 has 14 amino acids.

The genes are TRBV5-1 and TRBJ2-2, with a tentative D call TRBD1 (6 bases). Germline lookup yields CDR1 SGHRS and CDR2 YFSETQ. Trimming left V 2 bases short and J 0 bases short, with 8 bases between. CDR3 length equals 15 residues. The CDR3 loop reads CASSFGTTNTGELFF. DNA for the CDR3: TGCGCCAGCAGCTTCGGGACAACGAACACCGGGGAGCTGTTTTTT.

V and J are TRBV7-9 and TRBJ2-7, with D perhaps matching TRBD1 (6 bases). With 5 bases removed from V and 3 bases from J, the gap between germline ends came to 14 bases. Per germline, CDR1 SEHNR and CDR2 FQNEAQ (reference sequence). This CDR3 has 14 residues. The CDR3 loop reads CASSKDRDHYEQYF. The CDR3 nucleotides are TGTGCCAGCAGCAAGGACAGAGACCACTACGAGCAGTACTTC.